This is a list of T cell receptor beta chains from one sample in a study of blood T cell repertoires in COVID-19. Some clones are missing from TCRdb's copy, which holds only in-frame ones; the method was immunoSEQ multiplex PCR. Found here are 85,000 to 95,000 clones, around 88% of them singletons; the top ten hold roughly 0.43%. What was sequenced was peripheral blood. Receptors were obtained from a man aged 60 to 75 with acute or convalescent COVID-19. The CDR3 runs from the conserved cysteine through the conserved F or W. D genes are given only for firm matches. A clone size is listed for some rows: how often the clone was seen (once, few, many), or a class if it is expanded.

d_call	v_call	clone_size	j_call	cdr3_nt	cdr3_aa
TRBD2	TRBV7-3	NA	TRBJ2-2	TGTGCCAGCAAGCGGGACGGGTACACCGGGGAGCTGTTTTTT	CASKRDGYTGELFF
NA	TRBV15	NA	TRBJ1-2	TGTGCCACCAGCAGGGTTGAGGCGAACTATGGCTACACCTTC	CATSRVEANYGYTF
NA	TRBV21-1	NA	TRBJ2-7	TGTGCCAGCAGCCTTCCGTGCAGGGACTTGAAAACCAACACGGGGCAGTACTTC	CASSLPCRDLKTNTGQYF
NA	TRBV4-2	NA	TRBJ1-3	TGTGCCAGCAGCCGTCGGCTCACCGGGGGGAGCTCTGGAAACACCATATATTTT	CASSRRLTGGSSGNTIYF
TRBD2	TRBV6-4	once	TRBJ2-3	TGTGCCAGCAGTCGGGACTACCTAAGCACAGATACGCAGTATTTT	CASSRDYLSTDTQYF
NA	TRBV5-6	NA	TRBJ2-7	TGTGCCAGCAGCCCTGAGACAGACTCATGGCAGCAGTACTTC	CASSPETDSWQQYF
NA	TRBV23-1	NA	TRBJ1-3	TGCGCCAGCAGTCAATGGCAAGACAGGTTCTCTGGAAACACCATATATTTT	CASSQWQDRFSGNTIYF
NA	TRBV6-5	NA	TRBJ2-7	TGTGCCAGCAGTAGTCAGAGCGACTACGAGCAGTACTTC	CASSSQSDYEQYF
NA	TRBV6-5	NA	TRBJ1-1	TGTGCCAGCAAGAGGAACACTGAAGCTTTCTTT	CASKRNTEAFF
NA	TRBV6-6	NA	TRBJ2-7	TGTGCCAGCAGTTACACGCGGTACGAGCAGTACTTC	CASSYTRYEQYF
NA	TRBV30	NA	TRBJ1-5	TGTGCCTGGACCCAAGACACTAGCAATCAGCCCCAGCATTTT	CAWTQDTSNQPQHF
TRBD1	TRBV19	NA	TRBJ1-1	TGTGCCAGTAGTAAAGGGACAGGGGTTATTTTTGAAGCTTTCTTT	CASSKGTGVIFEAFF
NA	TRBV18	NA	TRBJ2-5	TGTGCCAGCTCACCACAGGTTTACAGCGGAGAGACCCAGTACTTC	CASSPQVYSGETQYF
TRBD2	TRBV10-3	once	TRBJ2-2	TGTGCCATCTGCCCAACTAGCGCCCCGAACACCGGGGAGCTGTTTTTT	CAICPTSAPNTGELFF
NA	TRBV7-9	once	TRBJ2-1	TGTGCCAGCAGCTTAATCGAGGATGAGCAGTTCTTC	CASSLIEDEQFF
TRBD1	TRBV29-1	NA	TRBJ2-1	TGCAGCGTTCTCAACCGGGACAGAAGATACAATGAGCAGTTCTTC	CSVLNRDRRYNEQFF
TRBD1	TRBV27	few	TRBJ2-3	TGTGCCAGCAGTTTAGAGGGACAGGGGTCAGATACGCAGTATTTT	CASSLEGQGSDTQYF
TRBD1	TRBV24-1	NA	TRBJ1-2	TGTGCCACCAGTGGGGGGACAGGGTCTAACTATGGCTACACCTTC	CATSGGTGSNYGYTF
TRBD1	TRBV2	NA	TRBJ1-4	TGTGCCAGCGCACAGGGGAATATTGAAAAACTGTTTTTT	CASAQGNIEKLFF
TRBD1	TRBV6-1	NA	TRBJ1-2	TGTGCCAGCAGTGAATTTATGGGGACAGGGGGCAGCTATGGCTACACCTTC	CASSEFMGTGGSYGYTF
NA	TRBV19	NA	TRBJ1-5	TGTGCCAGTAGGGGGGGAGGCCCGCCCCAGCATTTT	CASRGGGPPQHF
NA	TRBV5-1	NA	TRBJ2-3	TGCGCCAGCAGCTTGGCTACTGGTTTACCGGATACGCAGTATTTT	CASSLATGLPDTQYF
NA	TRBV7-9	NA	TRBJ1-1	TGTGCCAGCAGCTCTGACAAGAACACTGAAGCTTTCTTT	CASSSDKNTEAFF
NA	TRBV19	NA	TRBJ2-5	TGTGCCAGTAATCGGTGGGGGGGGCCTAAAGAGACCCAGTACTTC	CASNRWGGPKETQYF
TRBD1	TRBV6-1	NA	TRBJ1-6	TGTGCCAGCAGTGAACAGGGGGCGCGAAATTCACCCCTCCACTTT	CASSEQGARNSPLHF
TRBD1	TRBV5-1	once	TRBJ2-2	TGCGCCAGCAGCTCAACACAGGGGGTTTACACCGGGGAGCTGTTTTTT	CASSSTQGVYTGELFF
TRBD2	TRBV7-2	NA	TRBJ2-5	TGTGCCAGCAGCTCACTACACGGGGGGACTTCAACGGGGGCCCAGTACTTC	CASSSLHGGTSTGAQYF
NA	TRBV7-8	NA	TRBJ2-7	TGTGCCAGCAGCTTAGATAGGGCAGGGGTCTACGAGCAGTACTTC	CASSLDRAGVYEQYF